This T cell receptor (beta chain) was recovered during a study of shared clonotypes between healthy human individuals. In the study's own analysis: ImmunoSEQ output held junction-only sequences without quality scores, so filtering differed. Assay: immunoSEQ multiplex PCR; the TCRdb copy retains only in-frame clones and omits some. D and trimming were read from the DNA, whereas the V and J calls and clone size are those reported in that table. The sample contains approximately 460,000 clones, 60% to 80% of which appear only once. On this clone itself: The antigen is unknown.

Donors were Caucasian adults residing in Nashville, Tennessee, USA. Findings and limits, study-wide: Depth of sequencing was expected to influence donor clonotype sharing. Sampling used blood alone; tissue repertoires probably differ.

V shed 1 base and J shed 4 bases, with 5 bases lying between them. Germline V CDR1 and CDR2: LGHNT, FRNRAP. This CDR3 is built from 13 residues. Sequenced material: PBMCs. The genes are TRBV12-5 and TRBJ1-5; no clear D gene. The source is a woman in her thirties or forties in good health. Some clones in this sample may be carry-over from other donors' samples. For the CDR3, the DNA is TGTGCTAGTGGTTTGGCCCCGAATCAGCCCCAGCATTTT. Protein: CASGLAPNQPQHF.